The T cell receptor (beta chain) described here comes from a study of blood T cell repertoires in COVID-19. The CDR3 is 20 residues long. The protocol was immunoSEQ multiplex PCR, while the TCRdb copy is restricted to in-frame clones and leaves out a portion. The table records hundreds of thousands of clones, roughly nine tenths of them present only once. The gene calls are TRBV21-1 and TRBJ2-3; no DNA check was done on the table's D call, TRBD1. TRBV21-1 is deemed a pseudogene. The sequence came from a man in his late teens or twenties who had recovered from COVID-19. The source material was PBMCs or T cells enriched from blood (not recorded which). The chain's CDR3 is CASSKGLIRDRGKDTDTQYF. CDR3 DNA sequence: TGTGCCAGCAGCAAAGGCCTTATAAGGGACAGGGGAAAGGACACAGATACGCAGTATTTT.